The 17 T cell receptor beta chains presented below share a single source sample, sequenced in a study of blood T cells in healthy people across ages. With a J-beta primer mix and a sample-barcoded 5' primer, a second PCR ran roughly 6 to 12 cycles. TCRdb passed the 5' RACE reads through MiXCR, listing each CDR3 protein once. The table lists over 700,000 distinct CDR3 sequences, roughly 50% of them singletons. The sample was blood. These receptor sequences come from a man older than 75 in good health.

The J gene is TRBJ2-5, the V gene TRBV11-2; 7 bases are a match to TRBD2. Unmatched junction bases numbered 14, after V lost 9 bases and J lost 1 base. CDR1 and CDR2 (germline): SGHAT, FQNNGV. This CDR3 spans 16 amino acids. The CDR3 region has the DNA TGTGCCAGTAGCCTGAGCGGCGCTAGCGGCCAAGAGACCCAGTACTTC. It translates to CASSLSGASGQETQYF.

The CDR3 is CASSFDSGSGGELFF. The CDR3 bases are TGCGCCAGCAGCTTTGATAGCGGGAGCGGCGGGGAGCTGTTTTTT. This sequence joins TRBV5-1 and TRBJ2-2; 9 bases fit TRBD2. The CDR3 sequence is 15 residues long. Per germline, CDR1 SGHRS and CDR2 YFSETQ. With V trimmed by 2 bases and J by 7 bases, 6 bases remained unmatched.

The V and J genes are TRBV11-2 and TRBJ2-1; TRBD2 is a possible D gene (6 bases). The CDR3 spans 19 residues. The germline V gene has CDR1 SGHAT and CDR2 FQNNGV. Trimming cost V 1 base and J 2 bases, with 21 bases left between them. The CDR3 reads CASSLGEWGEVLPYNEQFF. The DNA for the CDR3 is TGTGCCAGCAGCTTAGGAGAGTGGGGGGAGGTACTACCCTACAATGAGCAGTTCTTC.

This chain uses TRBV2 with TRBJ2-3; TRBD2 matches 9 bases. V lost 4 bases and J lost 4; bases outside the gene matches: 12. The length of the CDR3 is 17 residues. In germline, CDR1 is SNHLY, CDR2 FYNNEI. CDR3 loop: CASSVAGGRAPSDTQYF. The CDR3 DNA reads TGTGCCAGCAGTGTCGCGGGAGGGAGGGCCCCCTCAGATACGCAGTATTTT.

This sequence joins TRBV10-3 and TRBJ2-5, with 8 bases that match TRBD1. The germline CDR1 and CDR2 sequences are ENHRY and SYGVKD. Trimming at V came to 6 bases and at J to 1 base, leaving 4 bases not matched to a gene. CDR3 size: 14 residues. CDR3 sequence: CAISDDRGQETQYF. The CDR3 bases are TGTGCCATCAGCGACGACAGGGGCCAAGAGACCCAGTACTTC.

In its sample, this clonotype was seen a few times. The V gene is TRBV5-1, the J gene TRBJ1-1; the D is unclear. The CDR3 consists of 16 residues. Trimming pared 2 bases from V and 0 bases from J, leaving 14 bases between. Germline CDR1 and CDR2: SGHRS and YFSETQ. CDR3 nucleotide sequence: TGCGCCAGCAGCTTATCGGGCGGGTCGGTGAACACTGAAGCTTTCTTT. Its protein product is CASSLSGGSVNTEAFF.

V and J are TRBV21-1 and TRBJ2-4; the table's TRBD1 call for D was not verified on the DNA. TRBV21-1 constitutes a pseudogene. This CDR3 region has 15 residues. In DNA form, the CDR3 reads TGTGCCAGCCAGACACGGGGACCCCTAAAAAACATTCAGTACTTC. Protein: CASQTRGPLKNIQYF.

This clonotype was recorded many times. The chain employs TRBV11-2 and TRBJ2-7; maybe TRBD2 (6 bases). V was clipped by 5 bases and J by 3 bases, with 14 bases between them. The V gene's germline CDR1 is SGHAT and CDR2 FQNNGV. The length of the CDR3 is 14 residues. The DNA for the CDR3 is TGTGCCAGCAGCGCCGCGGTGGAGGGCTACGAGCAGTACTTC. The encoded protein is CASSAAVEGYEQYF. The complete variable domain, with remaining parts taken from reference TRBV11-2 and TRBJ2-7, reads EAGVAQSPRYKIIEKRQSVAFWCNPISGHATLYWYQQILGQGPKLLIQFQNNGVVDDSQLPKDRFSAERLKGVDSTLKIQPAKLEDSAVYLCASSAAVEGYEQYFGPGTRLTVT.

This clonotype was seen just once. This chain's CDR3 is CSAAPLPRDYEQYF. CDR3 sequence (DNA): TGCAGTGCCGCGCCCCTCCCGCGGGATTACGAGCAGTACTTC. This sequence joins TRBV20-1 and TRBJ2-1, with D possibly matching TRBD2 (6 bases). The DNA end is a closer match to TRBJ2-7, so the J assignment may be wrong. This CDR3 has 14 residues. The germline V gene has CDR1 DFQATT and CDR2 SNEGSKA (reference sequence).

The chain carries TRBV27 and TRBJ2-1; TRBD1 matches at 12 bases. V shed 2 bases, J shed 13 bases, and the junction held 9 bases outside the gene matches. The CDR3 is made up of 15 amino acids. Germline V lookup: CDR1 MNHEY, CDR2 SMNVEV (reference sequence). The chain's CDR3 is CASSLGTGGAETQFF. The CDR3 DNA sequence: TGTGCCAGCAGTTTAGGGACAGGGGGCGCGGAGACCCAGTTCTTC.

The V call is TRBV18, the J call TRBJ2-1; D unclear. The J call may be incorrect, as the DNA end agrees better with TRBJ2-7. CDR3 length: 16 amino acids. Germline-derived CDR1 and CDR2 are KGHSH and LQKENI. The DNA for the CDR3 is TGTGCCAGCTCACCGAACGACGGTAGCTCCTACAATGAGCAGTACTTC. Its protein is CASSPNDGSSYNEQYF.

This clonotype was counted between two and nine times. The V and J genes are TRBV24-1 and TRBJ2-5, with D possibly matching TRBD1 (5 bases). CDR3 length equals 15 residues. The germline V and J ends were trimmed by 4 bases and 2 bases, with 13 bases remaining between them. Germline assignment: CDR1 KGHDR and CDR2 SFDVKD. The DNA for the CDR3 is TGTGCCACCAGTGAGGTTGCAGGGATACAAGAGACCCAGTACTTC. It is translated as CATSEVAGIQETQYF.

The chain recombines TRBV24-1 with TRBJ2-1; 7 bases match TRBD2. Trimming cost V 6 bases and J 2 bases; bases outside gene matches: 9. From germline, CDR1 is KGHDR and CDR2 SFDVKD. The CDR3 is 16 residues long. The CDR3 DNA is TGTGCCACCAGTTTAGCGGGCGGTGATGCCTACAATGAGCAGTTCTTC. The encoded protein is CATSLAGGDAYNEQFF.

The chain carries TRBV13 and TRBJ2-2; D is unresolved. The CDR3 contains 11 residues. Germline V gene data show CDR1 as PRHDT and CDR2 as FYEKMQ (reference sequence). V shed 7 bases and J shed 3 bases, with 3 bases lying between them. The CDR3 region is CASKYTGELFF. CDR3 sequence (DNA): TGTGCCAGCAAATACACCGGGGAGCTGTTTTTT.

This clonotype was counted between two and nine times. CDR3 loop: CASSLDRALASPYF. CDR3 DNA: TGTGCCAGCAGCTTAGATAGGGCGCTAGCTTCCCCGTATTTT. The chain carries TRBV7-2 and TRBJ2-3, with a possible D match to TRBD2 (5 bases). The CDR3 runs to 14 residues. V was shortened by 1 base and J by 14 bases, with 19 bases between the two germline ends. The germline V gene encodes CDR1 SGHTA and CDR2 FQGNSA.

This clonotype was observed a few times. The genes are TRBV7-6 and TRBJ2-1; 8 nucleotides align to TRBD1. The junction had 4 bases not matched to a gene; V was cut back by 8 bases and J by 7 bases. The CDR3 spans 12 residues. Germline lookup yields CDR1 SGHVS and CDR2 FNYEAQ. CDR3 protein: CASGQGVNEQFF. The CDR3 nucleotides are TGTGCCAGCGGACAGGGAGTGAATGAGCAGTTCTTC.

J is TRBJ2-7 and V is TRBV5-1; D is uncertain. Germline loops: CDR1 SGHRS, CDR2 YFSETQ. The V end was cut by 0 bases, the J end by 2 bases, with 12 bases between. This CDR3 region has 15 residues. CDR3 nucleotides: TGCGCCAGCAGCTTGGGGGATGCGGCTGCCTACGAGCAGTACTTC. Protein product: CASSLGDAAAYEQYF.